Shown below are 26 T cell receptor beta chains from a single sample sequenced in a study of OX40 agonist ivuxolimab in advanced cancers. Method: immunoSEQ multiplex PCR; TCRdb's copy keeps in-frame clones and lacks some. The sample lists some 140,000 clones, about 93% occurring once. Sequencing was performed on CD4+ or CD8+ T cells sorted from blood, taken in a trial of the OX40 agonist ivuxolimab. All receptors derive from an adult with an advanced solid tumor such as melanoma, head and neck, liver or kidney cancer.

The chain couples TRBV4-3 to TRBJ1-6, with D unresolved. CDR3 length: 20 residues. Per germline, CDR1 LGHNA and CDR2 YSLEER. The germline V and J ends were trimmed by 1 base and 4 bases, with 23 bases remaining between them. The CDR3, as DNA: TGCGCCAGCAGCCAAGGGTTTGAACGTAGGGTTTTTCGTTATAATTCACCCCTCCACTTT. Residues: CASSQGFERRVFRYNSPLHF.

V is TRBV6-6 and J is TRBJ1-5; D is possibly TRBD1 (5 bases). Trimming stripped 5 bases from V and 4 bases from J, with 15 bases between. CDR3 length equals 15 residues. Germline CDR1 MNHNY, CDR2 SVGAGI (reference sequence). The CDR3 loop is CASSRTRQGNQPQHF. The CDR3 DNA sequence: TGTGCCAGCAGTCGGACCCGTCAGGGAAATCAGCCCCAGCATTTT.

The rearrangement uses TRBV7-2 and TRBJ2-5; maybe TRBD2 (6 bases). Trimming stripped 5 bases from V and 4 bases from J, with 20 bases between. From germline, CDR1 is SGHTA and CDR2 FQGNSA. There are 16 residues in the CDR3. The DNA for the CDR3 is TGTGCCAGCAGCACCTTGGGGGGACTCGGTGGAGAGACCCAGTACTTC. Protein: CASSTLGGLGGETQYF.

This clone was counted once. This sequence joins TRBV5-4 and TRBJ2-7; 8 bases line up with TRBD1. Germline trimming cut 4 bases from V and 4 bases from J; bases unmatched to any gene: 10. Per the germline V gene, CDR1 is SGHNT and CDR2 is YYREEE (reference sequence). This CDR3 contains 15 residues. CDR3 DNA: TGTGCCAGCAGCACCAGGGGGCGAAGTTTTTACGAGCAGTACTTC. Translation: CASSTRGRSFYEQYF.

This clone showed up just once. This chain connects TRBV4-3 to TRBJ2-3; D gene uncertain. Trimming took off 4 bases at V and 0 bases at J, with 11 bases between the two ends. Germline V gene sequence: CDR1 LGHNA, CDR2 YSLEER. The CDR3 runs 15 residues. The CDR3 DNA follows: TGCGCCAGCAGCCGAAACCGGATAAGCACAGATACGCAGTATTTT. Its translation is CASSRNRISTDTQYF.

This clone showed up just a few times. This rearrangement joins TRBV18 to TRBJ2-5; tentative D call: TRBD1 (5 bases). CDR1 KGHSH and CDR2 LQKENI come from the germline V gene. CDR3 length: 14 amino acids. The V end was cut by 4 bases, the J end by 2 bases, with 11 bases between. The CDR3 region is CASSQGIGQETQYF. The CDR3 nucleotides are TGTGCCAGCTCACAGGGGATCGGTCAAGAGACCCAGTACTTC.

On this clone itself: An end of the junction does not agree with germline; a read error may underlie this. The chain couples TRBV5-1 to TRBJ2-7, with 11 bases aligning to TRBD2. The CDR3 extends over 17 amino acids. Germline CDR1 SGHRS, CDR2 YFSETQ. The CDR3 spells CASSLVGTSGSSNEQYF. The CDR3 bases are TGCGCCAGCAGCTTGGTGGGCACTAGCGGGAGCTCCAACGAGCAGTACTTC. Full variable domain (rest looked up from reference TRBV5-1 and TRBJ2-7): KAGVTQTPRYLIKTRGQQVTLSCSPISGHRSVSWYQQTPGQGLQFLFEYFSETQRNKGNFPGRFSGRQFSNSRSEMNVSTLELGDSALYLCASSLVGTSGSSNEQYFGPGTRLTVT.

The CDR3 DNA reads as TGTGCCAGTAGTATAATAAGCCCAAGGGGTCAGCCCCAGCATTTT. As protein: CASSIISPRGQPQHF. The V and J genes are TRBV19 and TRBJ1-5, with D tentatively TRBD1 (5 bases). Looked up from germline, CDR1 is LNHDA and CDR2 is SQIVND (reference sequence). The CDR3 is 15 amino acids. Trimming took 2 bases from V and 6 from J, leaving 14 bases between them.

This chain uses TRBV10-3 with TRBJ2-7, with 10 nucleotides matching TRBD1. V was clipped by 7 bases and J by 3 bases; unmatched bases: 9. Germline V CDR1 and CDR2: ENHRY, SYGVKD. CDR3 size: 15 residues. The CDR3 reads CAITGGTGVRYEQYF. The CDR3 nucleotides are TGTGCCATCACGGGTGGGACAGGGGTCCGCTACGAGCAGTACTTC.

The chain links TRBV19 to TRBJ2-7; weak D call: TRBD1 (6 bases). This CDR3 contains 13 residues. The V end was cut by 5 bases, the J end by 6 bases, with 14 bases between. The germline CDR1 and CDR2 sequences are LNHDA and SQIVND (reference sequence). Here the CDR3 DNA reads TGTGCCAGTAGTCACTCTACAGGGATCGAGCAGTACTTC. It specifies CASSHSTGIEQYF.

The chain uses TRBV6-1 and TRBJ1-3; D gene ambiguous. Germline V gives CDR1 MNHNS, CDR2 SASEGT. The CDR3 runs 11 residues. V was clipped by 6 bases and J by 7 bases, with 7 bases between them. The CDR3, as DNA: TGTGCCAGCAGCCCCCTGAACACCATATATTTT. Its translation is CASSPLNTIYF.

The chain combines TRBV4-3 with TRBJ1-4, with D tentatively TRBD1 (5 bases). V gave up 0 bases and J gave up 7 bases, with 12 bases separating them. Germline V CDR1 and CDR2: LGHNA, YSLEER. CDR3 length equals 15 residues. CDR3: CASSQDGGPFEKLFF. CDR3 bases: TGCGCCAGCAGCCAAGATGGGGGACCCTTTGAAAAACTGTTTTTT.

The rearrangement links TRBV6-5 to TRBJ1-3; D not certain. Germline V gene sequence: CDR1 MNHEY, CDR2 SVGAGI. V lost 8 bases, J lost 4 bases, and 15 bases lay in between. There are 14 residues in the CDR3. CDR3 sequence reads: CASLEAVPGNTIYF. The DNA of the CDR3 is TGTGCCAGCCTAGAGGCGGTTCCGGGAAACACCATATATTTT.

The chain has TRBV5-1 and TRBJ1-1, with TRBD1 identical over 7 bases. This CDR3 spans 15 amino acids. V shed 3 bases, J shed 2 bases, and the junction held 7 bases outside the gene matches. Germline CDR1 and CDR2: SGHRS and YFSETQ. Here the CDR3 reads CASSSTGRINTEAFF. Written as DNA, the CDR3 is TGCGCCAGCAGCTCGACAGGGCGGATAAACACTGAAGCTTTCTTT.

This chain connects TRBV7-2 to TRBJ2-2, with a weak D call TRBD1 (6 bases). With 3 bases removed from V and 1 base from J, the gap between germline ends came to 9 bases. Germline-derived CDR1 and CDR2 are SGHTA and FQGNSA. The CDR3 runs 15 residues. The CDR3 is CASSFQQGNTGELFF. Here the CDR3 DNA reads TGTGCCAGCAGCTTCCAACAGGGGAACACCGGGGAGCTGTTTTTT.

This sequence joins TRBV5-1 and TRBJ2-4, with 10 nucleotides matching TRBD1. This CDR3 comprises 16 residues. Germline CDR1 SGHRS, CDR2 YFSETQ. J lost 7 bases, V lost 4 bases, and 11 bases had no gene match. DNA for the CDR3: TGCGCCAGCAGCCTGACAGGGGGCGCGTTGAGGAACATTCAGTACTTC. Protein sequence: CASSLTGGALRNIQYF.

V is TRBV7-2 and J is TRBJ1-2; 7 bases line up with TRBD1. The length of the CDR3 is 13 residues. Germline V CDR1 and CDR2: SGHTA, FQGNSA. V lost 5 bases and J lost 7; bases outside the gene matches: 7. CDR3 residues: CASSPDTGAGYTF. CDR3 DNA: TGTGCCAGCAGCCCGGACACAGGGGCTGGCTACACCTTC.

The chain couples TRBV7-2 to TRBJ1-5; the D gene is possibly TRBD1 (5 bases). V lost 1 base to trimming and J lost 6 bases, with 13 bases between them. The CDR3 extends over 15 amino acids. Germline CDR1 is SGHTA and CDR2 is FQGNSA. The CDR3, as DNA: TGTGCCAGCAGCTTAGTTGCAGGGACGGGTCAGCCCCAGCATTTT. The encoded protein is CASSLVAGTGQPQHF. The whole variable domain, remainder taken from reference TRBV7-2 and TRBJ1-5, is GAGVSQSPSNKVTEKGKDVELRCDPISGHTALYWYRQSLGQGLEFLIYFQGNSAPDKSGLPSDRFSAERTGGSVSTLTIQRTQQEDSAVYLCASSLVAGTGQPQHFGDGTRLSIL.

This clone occurred once. This chain joins TRBV6-1 and TRBJ1-2; the D is unclear. CDR1 and CDR2 (germline): MNHNS, SASEGT. Trimming removed 4 bases from V and 4 bases from J, with 7 bases in between. The CDR3 is made up of 12 amino acids. CDR3 coding DNA: TGTGCCAGCAGTGGACTTTTCTATGGCTACACCTTC. Translating it yields CASSGLFYGYTF.

The chain joins TRBV7-3 to TRBJ2-7, with 10 bases that match TRBD2. J gave up 4 bases and V 5 bases, and 2 bases lay outside the gene matches. CDR1 is SGHTA, CDR2 FQGTGA, per germline. The CDR3 consists of 13 residues. DNA of the CDR3: TGTGCCAGCAGCCTTAGCGGGGGGTACGAGCAGTACTTC. As protein: CASSLSGGYEQYF.

This clone showed up just a few times. The chain is built from TRBV19 and TRBJ1-1, with D unclear. Germline V lookup: CDR1 LNHDA, CDR2 SQIVND (reference sequence). The CDR3 has 13 amino acids. Trimming took 7 bases from V and 6 from J, leaving 15 bases between them. CDR3 DNA: TGTGCCAGTATGCGGGATGTGGCGGCTGAAGCTTTCTTT. As protein: CASMRDVAAEAFF.

The V and J genes are TRBV7-2 and TRBJ2-1; 7 nucleotides match TRBD2. In germline, CDR1 is SGHTA, CDR2 FQGNSA. The CDR3 spans 14 residues. The ends lost 3 bases at V and 4 bases at J; junction bases unmatched: 3. CDR3 nucleotide sequence: TGTGCCAGCAGCTTGACTAGCCTATACAATGAGCAGTTCTTC. Translated: CASSLTSLYNEQFF.

The chain is built from TRBV6-5 and TRBJ1-2; D call uncertain. Germline assignment: CDR1 MNHEY and CDR2 SVGAGI. The CDR3 covers 13 residues. Between the trimmed V and J ends, which lost 10 bases and 0 bases, there was a span of 12 bases. The CDR3 region is CAISRTANYGYTF. DNA of the CDR3: TGTGCCATCTCCAGGACCGCTAACTATGGCTACACCTTC.

With respect to this clone: Compared with germline, one end of the junction differs, possibly owing to a read error. The V gene is TRBV5-4, the J gene TRBJ1-1; TRBD1 matches at 7 bases. The germline CDR1 and CDR2 sequences are SGHNT and YYREEE (reference sequence). The CDR3 sequence is 14 residues long. CDR3 in amino acids: CASSQQGVWTEAFF. For the CDR3, the DNA is TGCGCCAGCAGCCAGCAGGGGGTCTGGACTGAAGCTTTCTTT. Full variable domain (outside the CDR3, taken from reference TRBV5-4 and TRBJ1-1): ETGVTQSPTHLIKTRGQQVTLRCSSQSGHNTVSWYQQALGQGPQFIFQYYREEENGRGNFPPRFSGLQFPNYSSELNVNALELDDSALYLCASSQQGVWTEAFFGQGTRLTVV.

This clone turned up a few times. This chain links TRBV19 with TRBJ1-1; perhaps TRBD1 as D (5 bases). From germline, CDR1 is LNHDA and CDR2 SQIVND (reference sequence). The CDR3 has 15 amino acids. Trimming shortened V by 3 bases and J by 1 base, and 12 bases separated the two germline ends. The CDR3 reads CASSMGTAWNTEAFF. The CDR3 DNA reads as TGTGCCAGTAGTATGGGGACGGCCTGGAACACTGAAGCTTTCTTT.

This clone showed up just a few times. The rearrangement uses TRBV5-8 and TRBJ2-3; D gene unclear. Germline assignment: CDR1 SGHTS and CDR2 YDEGEE. V lost 1 base, J lost 6 bases, and 6 bases lay in between. The CDR3 spans 12 residues. This chain's CDR3 is CASSLNGDTQYF. In nucleotides, the CDR3 is TGTGCCAGCAGCTTGAATGGGGATACGCAGTATTTT.